Listed here are 8 T cell receptor beta chains from one sample, sequenced in a study of CD8 T cells in Susac syndrome. Random hexamers were used to reverse transcribe the RNA input (roughly 0.5 to 1 ug). Each CDR3 protein gets one entry after TCRdb re-called the immunoSEQ multiplex PCR reads with MiXCR. Here the sample spans roughly 200,000 distinct CDR3 sequences, around 96% being singletons. The specimen sequenced was CD8+ T cells from PBMCs. The receptors originated from a human donor with multiple sclerosis.

The table lists this clonotype with a count of one. CDR3 sequence: CASSWLAGVETQYF. In DNA, the CDR3 is TGCGCCAGCAGCTGGCTAGCGGGGGTAGAGACCCAGTACTTC. The chain joins TRBV5-1 to TRBJ2-5; 10 positions match TRBD2. Germline-derived CDR1 and CDR2 are SGHRS and YFSETQ. V lost 3 bases to trimming and J lost 4 bases; unmatched junction nucleotides: 3. This CDR3 comprises 14 residues.

V and J are TRBV27 and TRBJ2-1, with D perhaps assigned TRBD1 or TRBD2 (5 bases each). The germline V and J ends were trimmed by 2 bases and 3 bases, with 11 bases remaining between them. Germline assignment: CDR1 MNHEY and CDR2 SMNVEV (reference sequence). The CDR3 runs to 15 residues. CDR3 sequence reads: CASSLRGAGYNEQFF. As DNA, the CDR3 is TGTGCCAGCAGTTTAAGGGGCGCGGGCTACAATGAGCAGTTCTTC.

The V and J genes are TRBV7-6 and TRBJ1-2, with 7 bases fitting TRBD1. The CDR3 has 13 amino acids. V lost 5 bases, J lost 6 bases, and 6 bases stayed unmatched. Germline V CDR1 and CDR2: SGHVS, FNYEAQ. CDR3 nucleotides: TGTGCCAGCAGCCAGGGGGGGTTTCATGGCTACACCTTC. This encodes CASSQGGFHGYTF.

This sequence joins TRBV3-1 and TRBJ2-3; D is unresolved. V shed 4 bases and J shed 5 bases, with 13 bases lying between them. The CDR3 loop spans 14 amino acids. CDR1 and CDR2 (germline): LGHDT, YNNKEL (reference sequence). Here the CDR3 DNA reads TGTGCCAGCAGCCTAGATTGGGTCCAAGATACGCAGTATTTT. Its translation: CASSLDWVQDTQYF.

The chain recombines TRBV29-1 with TRBJ2-5; 9 positions agree with TRBD2. Per germline, CDR1 SQVTM and CDR2 ANQGSEA. The CDR3 consists of 16 residues. Trimming removed 2 bases from V and 4 bases from J; junction bases left unmatched: 11. CDR3 in amino acids: CSVENPFAGGLETQYF. The CDR3 DNA reads as TGCAGCGTTGAAAACCCCTTTGCGGGAGGGTTAGAGACCCAGTACTTC.

The chain joins TRBV29-1 to TRBJ2-3; D is unresolved. This CDR3 is built from 10 residues. Germline V CDR1 and CDR2: SQVTM, ANQGSEA. Trimming pared 8 bases from V and 5 bases from J, leaving 8 bases between. The CDR3 DNA follows: TGCAGCCCTACCAGAGATACGCAGTATTTT. It yields the protein CSPTRDTQYF.

The rearrangement uses TRBV11-2 and TRBJ2-7, with a possible D match to TRBD2 (5 bases). The germline gives CDR1 SGHAT, CDR2 FQNNGV. V lost 6 bases and J lost 12, with 24 bases in between. The CDR3 has 14 amino acids. The CDR3 spells CASRPGMQSIDVYF. CDR3 DNA sequence: TGTGCCAGCAGACCCGGGATGCAGTCGATTGATGTGTACTTC.

This clonotype was seen once. V gene TRBV7-9 combines with J gene TRBJ2-3; D is perhaps TRBD2 (5 bases). The V end was cut by 10 bases, the J end by 0 bases, with 17 bases between. This CDR3 comprises 15 residues. The germline V gene encodes CDR1 SEHNR and CDR2 FQNEAQ (reference sequence). CDR3 sequence: CATQPPGISTDTQYF. CDR3 DNA sequence: TGTGCCACACAACCACCCGGGATCAGCACAGATACGCAGTATTTT.